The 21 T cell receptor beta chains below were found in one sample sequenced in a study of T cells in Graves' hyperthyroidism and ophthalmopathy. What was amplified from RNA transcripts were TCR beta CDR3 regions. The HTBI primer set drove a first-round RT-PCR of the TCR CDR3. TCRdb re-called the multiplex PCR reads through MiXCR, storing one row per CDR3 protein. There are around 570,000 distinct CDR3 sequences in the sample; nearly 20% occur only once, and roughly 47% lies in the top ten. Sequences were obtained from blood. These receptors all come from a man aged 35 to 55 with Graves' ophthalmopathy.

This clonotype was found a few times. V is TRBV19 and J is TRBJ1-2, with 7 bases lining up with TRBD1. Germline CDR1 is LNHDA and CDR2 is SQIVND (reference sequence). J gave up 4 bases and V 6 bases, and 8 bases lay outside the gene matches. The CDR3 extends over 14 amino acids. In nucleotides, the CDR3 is TGTGCCAGTAGCCCAACAGGGGACGGCTATGGCTACACCTTC. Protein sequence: CASSPTGDGYGYTF.

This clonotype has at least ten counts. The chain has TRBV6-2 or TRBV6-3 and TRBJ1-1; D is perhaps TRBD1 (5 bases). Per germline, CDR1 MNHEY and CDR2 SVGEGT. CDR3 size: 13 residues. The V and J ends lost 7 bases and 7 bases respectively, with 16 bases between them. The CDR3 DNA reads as TGTGCCAGCATGAATAATGGGGGAGTTGAAGCTTTCTTT. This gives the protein CASMNNGGVEAFF.

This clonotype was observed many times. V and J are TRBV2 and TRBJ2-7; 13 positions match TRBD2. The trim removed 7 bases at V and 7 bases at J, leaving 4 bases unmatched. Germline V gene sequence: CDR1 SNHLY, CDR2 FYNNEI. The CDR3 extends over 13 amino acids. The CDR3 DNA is TGTGCCAGCATAACTAGCGGGAGGGGAGAGCAGTACTTC. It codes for CASITSGRGEQYF.

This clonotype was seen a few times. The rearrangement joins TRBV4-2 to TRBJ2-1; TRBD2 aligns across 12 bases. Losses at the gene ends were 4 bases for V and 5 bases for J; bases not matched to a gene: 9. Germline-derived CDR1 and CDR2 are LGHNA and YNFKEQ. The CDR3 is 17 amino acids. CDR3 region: CASSRTTSGSSNNEQFF. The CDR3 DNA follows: TGTGCCAGCAGCCGCACGACTAGCGGGAGTTCAAACAATGAGCAGTTCTTC.

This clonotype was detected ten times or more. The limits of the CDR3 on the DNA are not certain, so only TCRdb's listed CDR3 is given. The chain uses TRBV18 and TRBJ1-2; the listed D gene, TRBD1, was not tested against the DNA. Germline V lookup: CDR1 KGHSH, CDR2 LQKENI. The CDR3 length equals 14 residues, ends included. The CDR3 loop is CASSPPSGRAGYTF.

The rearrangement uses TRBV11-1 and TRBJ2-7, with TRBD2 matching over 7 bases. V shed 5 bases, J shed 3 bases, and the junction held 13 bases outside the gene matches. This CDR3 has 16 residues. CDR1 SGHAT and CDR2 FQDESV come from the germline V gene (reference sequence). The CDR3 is CASSLLGGVKVYEQYF. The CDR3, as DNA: TGTGCCAGCAGCCTACTTGGGGGGGTTAAGGTCTACGAGCAGTACTTC.

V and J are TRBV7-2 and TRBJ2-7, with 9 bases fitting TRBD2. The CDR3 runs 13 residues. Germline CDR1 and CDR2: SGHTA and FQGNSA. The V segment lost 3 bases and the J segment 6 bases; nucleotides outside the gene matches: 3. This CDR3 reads CASSFHSGSEQYF. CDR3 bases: TGTGCCAGCAGCTTCCATAGCGGGAGCGAGCAGTACTTC. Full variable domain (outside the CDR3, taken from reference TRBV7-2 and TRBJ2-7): GAGVSQSPSNKVTEKGKDVELRCDPISGHTALYWYRQSLGQGLEFLIYFQGNSAPDKSGLPSDRFSAERTGGSVSTLTIQRTQQEDSAVYLCASSFHSGSEQYFGPGTRLTVT.

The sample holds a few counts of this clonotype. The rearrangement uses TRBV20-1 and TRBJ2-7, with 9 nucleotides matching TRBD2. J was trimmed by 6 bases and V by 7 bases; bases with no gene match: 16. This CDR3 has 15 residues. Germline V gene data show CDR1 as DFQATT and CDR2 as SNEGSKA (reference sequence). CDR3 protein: CSGASGNTNAREQYF. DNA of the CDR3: TGCAGTGGGGCTAGCGGGAATACTAACGCTCGCGAGCAGTACTTC.

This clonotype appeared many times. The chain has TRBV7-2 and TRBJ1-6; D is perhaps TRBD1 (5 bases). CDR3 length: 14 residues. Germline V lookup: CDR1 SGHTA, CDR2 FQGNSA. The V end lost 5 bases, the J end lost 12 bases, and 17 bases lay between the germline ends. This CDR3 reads CASSLGPSGGPLHF. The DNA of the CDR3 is TGTGCCAGCAGCCTGGGACCCTCGGGAGGACCCCTCCACTTT.

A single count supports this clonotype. DNA of the CDR3: TGTGCCAGCAGCTTAAATATCGGGGAGGCTGGGGCCAACGTCCTGACTTTC. Translating gives CASSLNIGEAGANVLTF. The genes are TRBV7-3 and TRBJ2-6, with a possible D match to TRBD2 (6 bases). Germline V lookup: CDR1 SGHTA, CDR2 FQGTGA. The germline V and J ends were trimmed by 1 base and 2 bases, with 12 bases remaining between them. The CDR3 runs to 17 residues.

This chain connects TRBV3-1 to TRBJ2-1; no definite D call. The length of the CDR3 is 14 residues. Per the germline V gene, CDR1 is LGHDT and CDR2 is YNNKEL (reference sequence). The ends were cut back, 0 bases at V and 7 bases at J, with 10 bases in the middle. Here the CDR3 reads CASSQEQVSNEQFF. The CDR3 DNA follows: TGTGCCAGCAGCCAAGAACAAGTATCTAATGAGCAGTTCTTC.

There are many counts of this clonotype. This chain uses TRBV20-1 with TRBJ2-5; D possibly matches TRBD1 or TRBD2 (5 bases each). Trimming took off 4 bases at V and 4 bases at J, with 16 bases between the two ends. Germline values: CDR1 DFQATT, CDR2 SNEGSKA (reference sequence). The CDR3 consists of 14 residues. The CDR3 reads CSANPGTLGETQYF. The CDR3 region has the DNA TGCAGTGCTAACCCTGGGACCTTGGGAGAGACCCAGTACTTC.

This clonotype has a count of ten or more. In nucleotides, the CDR3 is TGTGCCAGCAGCTCCCTCCACTCTAGCGGGGAAGAGACCCAGTACTTC. Encoded protein: CASSSLHSSGEETQYF. The V call is TRBV7-8, the J call TRBJ2-5; 9 positions match TRBD2. CDR3 length: 16 residues. Germline V lookup: CDR1 SGHVS, CDR2 FQNEAQ. Trimming cost V 4 bases and J 3 bases; bases outside gene matches: 9.

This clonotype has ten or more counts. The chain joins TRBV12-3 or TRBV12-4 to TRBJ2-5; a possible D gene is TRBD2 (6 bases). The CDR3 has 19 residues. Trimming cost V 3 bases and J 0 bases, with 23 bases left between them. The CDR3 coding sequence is TGTGCCAGCAGTTTTGGCCGAGAGGTAGCGGACCTGTACCAAGAGACCCAGTACTTC. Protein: CASSFGREVADLYQETQYF.

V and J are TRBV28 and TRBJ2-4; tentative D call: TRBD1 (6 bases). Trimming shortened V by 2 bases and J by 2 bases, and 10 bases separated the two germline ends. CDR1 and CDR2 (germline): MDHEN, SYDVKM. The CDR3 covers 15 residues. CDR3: CASSLGGATKNIQYF. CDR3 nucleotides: TGTGCCAGCAGTTTAGGGGGCGCAACCAAAAACATTCAGTACTTC.

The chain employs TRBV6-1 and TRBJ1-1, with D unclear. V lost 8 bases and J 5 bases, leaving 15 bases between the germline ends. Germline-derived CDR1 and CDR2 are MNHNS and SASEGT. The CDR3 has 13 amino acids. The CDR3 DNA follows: TGTGCCAGCCGGGTAGTAGTTCGGACTGAAGCTTTCTTT. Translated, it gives CASRVVVRTEAFF.

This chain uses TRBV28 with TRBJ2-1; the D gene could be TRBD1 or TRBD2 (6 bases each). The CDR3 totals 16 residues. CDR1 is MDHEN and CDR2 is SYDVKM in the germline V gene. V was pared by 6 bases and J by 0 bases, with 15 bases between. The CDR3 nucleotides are TGTGCCAGCAGATGGGGGGCGTTGAGCTCCTACAATGAGCAGTTCTTC. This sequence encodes CASRWGALSSYNEQFF.

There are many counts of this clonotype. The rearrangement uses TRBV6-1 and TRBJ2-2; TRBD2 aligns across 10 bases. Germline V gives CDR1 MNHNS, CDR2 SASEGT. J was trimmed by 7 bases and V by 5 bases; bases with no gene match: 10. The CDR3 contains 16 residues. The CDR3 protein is CASSLILAGAVGELFF. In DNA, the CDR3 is TGTGCCAGCAGTCTGATTCTAGCGGGAGCGGTCGGGGAGCTGTTTTTT.

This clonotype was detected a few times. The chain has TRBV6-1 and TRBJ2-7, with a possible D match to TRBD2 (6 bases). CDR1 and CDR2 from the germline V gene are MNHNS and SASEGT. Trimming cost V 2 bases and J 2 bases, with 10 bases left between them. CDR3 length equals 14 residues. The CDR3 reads CASSEWRAPYEQYF. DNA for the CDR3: TGTGCCAGCAGTGAATGGAGGGCGCCCTACGAGCAGTACTTC.

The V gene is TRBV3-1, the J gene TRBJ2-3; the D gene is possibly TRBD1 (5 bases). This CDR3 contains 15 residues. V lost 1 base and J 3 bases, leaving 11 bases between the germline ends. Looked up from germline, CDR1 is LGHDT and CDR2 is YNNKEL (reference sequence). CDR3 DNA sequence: TGTGCCAGCAGCCAAGCAGGGTCGATAACAGATACGCAGTATTTT. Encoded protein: CASSQAGSITDTQYF.

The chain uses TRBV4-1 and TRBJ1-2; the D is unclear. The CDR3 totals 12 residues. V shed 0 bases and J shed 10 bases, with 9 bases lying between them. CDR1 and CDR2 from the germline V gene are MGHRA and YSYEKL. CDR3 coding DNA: TGCGCCAGCAGCCAAGATCCAGGTGACTACACCTTC. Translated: CASSQDPGDYTF.